This TCR beta chain originates from a study of blood T cell repertoires in COVID-19. Study-level background: Collection of acute and convalescent COVID-19 samples took place in the United States, Italy and Spain. From T cells, B-cell-depleted T cells, or PBMCs came the material, which was cDNA or gDNA.

Under the authors' procedure: How many nucleated cells were present was estimated from reference gene primer amplification. TCRdb's copy holds only in-frame clones and misses some; the assay was immunoSEQ multiplex PCR. That table supplies the V and J calls and clone size; D and trimming were determined from the DNA. Here the sample spans 200,000 to 250,000 clones, 84% being singletons. Deletions cut 5 bases from V and 1 base from J, with 4 bases between. Germline assignment: CDR1 SGHNT and CDR2 YENEEA. The CDR3 runs 12 residues. The sequencing input was peripheral blood. The receptor's source is a man aged 25-40 years with active or convalescent COVID-19. The chain couples TRBV11-3 to TRBJ2-3; D gene uncertain. The DNA for the CDR3 is TGTGCCAGCAGCCTACGCACAGATACGCAGTATTTT. Translation gives CASSLRTDTQYF. Full variable domain (rest looked up from reference TRBV11-3 and TRBJ2-3): EAGVVQSPRYKIIEKKQPVAFWCNPISGHNTLYWYLQNLGQGPELLIRYENEEAVDDSQLPKDRFSAERLKGVDSTLKIQPAELGDSAVYLCASSLRTDTQYFGPGTRLTVL.